The T cell receptor (beta chain) under discussion was sequenced for a study of OX40 agonist ivuxolimab in advanced cancers. Looking at the study overall: Ivuxolimab, which targeted the costimulatory receptor OX40 (CD134), was an agonistic, fully human IgG2 monoclonal antibody. Peripheral TCRbeta sequencing aimed to test whether ivuxolimab altered TCR sequence diversity and caused clonal T-cell expansion. The paper describes the monotherapy dose-escalation part (N = 52 patients) of the phase I trial of ivuxolimab. Of the approximately 50 dose-escalation patients, hepatocellular carcinoma was present in about 20, melanoma in some 15, renal cell carcinoma in 9 and head and neck cancer in 9. Prior anti-PD-1, anti-PD-L1 or anti-CTLA-4 therapy was permitted, and 40% of dose-escalation patients had received checkpoint inhibitors. In the dose-escalation cohort, 82.7% of patients were male, and the mean age was around 65 years with a range of roughly 23 to 90. Intravenous ivuxolimab was administered to patients every 2 weeks at six dose levels: 0.01, 0.1, 0.3, 1.5, 3 and 10 mg/kg. Partial responses occurred in three dose-escalation patients: two with cutaneous melanoma and one with hepatocellular carcinoma. Overall results and qualifications from the work: At doses of 0.1 to 3.0 mg/kg, clonal expansion of both CD4+ and CD8+ blood T cells was observed from baseline to week 6. Low levels of normalized T-cell clonal expansion were also seen in some patients who did not respond. Partial responders in the 0.1-3.0 mg/kg groups had among the lowest normalized peripheral clonal expansion, especially among CD8+ T cells. The antigen specificity of the peripheral T cells that underwent clonal expansion was not determined. On average, CD8+ T cells showed more expanded clones than CD4+ T cells after ivuxolimab.

The trial excluded patients who had a history of autoimmune disease or were on systemic immunosuppression. Peripheral blood for TCR sequencing was collected from all dose cohorts at baseline, on cycle 4 day 1, and on cycle 7 day 1. The samples were drawn from a first-in-human, open-label, multicenter phase I dose-escalation trial of ivuxolimab. The trial enrolled adults with locally advanced or metastatic head and neck squamous cell, hepatocellular, melanoma or renal cell carcinoma. Before TCR sequencing, CD4+ and CD8+ T cells were separately sorted from peripheral blood. Via the germline V gene, CDR1 is MGHRA and CDR2 YSYEKL. Cut back by 5 bases and 0 bases, the V and J ends lie 13 bases apart. From the cysteine through the phenylalanine, the CDR3 covers 16 amino acids. The read is trimmed to its CDR3 DNA, 48 bases read in frame from base 1. Turning to this clone: The target of this receptor is not known. No base quality information exists; no much larger clone differs at one position.

Genomic DNA was extracted from sorted cells for sequencing of the TCRbeta CDR3 region. TCRbeta CDR3 regions were sequenced using the immunoSEQ Assay. Drawn from immuneACCESS, this table holds only the in-frame rearrangements with V and J called that TCRdb kept. Clones are partly lost; checked studies trace under half to an unresolved V gene and leave the rest unexplained. For this sample there are roughly 86,000 clones; approximately 90% appear just once. 2.5% to 3% of the sample comes from the top ten. This receptor was taken from an adult with an advanced solid tumor such as melanoma, head and neck, liver or kidney cancer. The V gene is TRBV4-1 and the J gene is TRBJ1-4, with an unclear D gene assignment. The starting material was CD4+ or CD8+ T cells sorted from blood, obtained in a trial of the OX40 agonist ivuxolimab. The sequence in DNA is TGCGCCAGCAGCTCCGGTGGGGTGTCAACTAATGAAAAACTGTTTTTT. Its amino acids are CASSSGGVSTNEKLFF.